This T cell receptor (beta chain) is drawn from a study of CD8+ T cells in alopecia areata. V was cut by 4 bases and J by 4 bases, with 3 bases left in between. The germline V gene has CDR1 MNHEY and CDR2 SMNVEV (reference sequence). CDR3 size: 11 residues. Sequencing relied on a cDNA template that was reverse transcribed from extracted RNA. Libraries were prepared by immunoSEQ multiplex PCR; TCRdb keeps only in-frame clonotypes and omits some of them. The sample consists of approximately 30,000 clones, less than 75% of them appearing once. The investigators collected lesional scalp punch biopsies and peripheral blood from alopecia areata patients.

The clonotype was recovered from a human donor with alopecia areata. This sequence joins TRBV27 and TRBJ2-3; D ambiguous. The sample comprised NKG2D-high CD8+ T cells sorted from blood. Here the CDR3 reads CASSYSDTQYF. The CDR3 nucleotides read TGTGCCAGCAGTTATTCAGATACGCAGTATTTT.